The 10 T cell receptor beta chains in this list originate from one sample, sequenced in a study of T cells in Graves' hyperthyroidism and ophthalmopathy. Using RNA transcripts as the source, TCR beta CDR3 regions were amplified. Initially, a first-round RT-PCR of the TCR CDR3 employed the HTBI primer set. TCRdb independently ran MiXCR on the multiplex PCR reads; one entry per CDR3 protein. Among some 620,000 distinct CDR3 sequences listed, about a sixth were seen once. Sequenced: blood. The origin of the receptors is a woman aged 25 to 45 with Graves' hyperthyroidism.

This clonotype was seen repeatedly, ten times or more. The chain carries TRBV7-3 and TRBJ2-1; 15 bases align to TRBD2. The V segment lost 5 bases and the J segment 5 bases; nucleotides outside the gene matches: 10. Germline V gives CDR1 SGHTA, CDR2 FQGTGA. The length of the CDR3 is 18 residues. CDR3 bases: TGTGCCAGCAGCCGACAGGGAGGACTAGCGGGAGGGGACAATGAGCAGTTCTTC. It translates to CASSRQGGLAGGDNEQFF.

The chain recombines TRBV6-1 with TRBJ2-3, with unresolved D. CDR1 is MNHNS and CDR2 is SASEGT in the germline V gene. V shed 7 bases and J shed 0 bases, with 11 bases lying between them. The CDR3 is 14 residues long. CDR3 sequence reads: CASNLGGSTDTQYF. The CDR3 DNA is TGTGCCAGCAATTTGGGTGGGAGCACAGATACGCAGTATTTT.

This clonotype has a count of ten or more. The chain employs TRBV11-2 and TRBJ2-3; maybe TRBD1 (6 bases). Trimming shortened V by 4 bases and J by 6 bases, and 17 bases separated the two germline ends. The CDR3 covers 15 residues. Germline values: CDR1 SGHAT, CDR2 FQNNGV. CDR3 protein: CASSSRQASGDTQYF. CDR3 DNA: TGTGCCAGCAGCTCCAGACAGGCTTCGGGGGATACGCAGTATTTT.

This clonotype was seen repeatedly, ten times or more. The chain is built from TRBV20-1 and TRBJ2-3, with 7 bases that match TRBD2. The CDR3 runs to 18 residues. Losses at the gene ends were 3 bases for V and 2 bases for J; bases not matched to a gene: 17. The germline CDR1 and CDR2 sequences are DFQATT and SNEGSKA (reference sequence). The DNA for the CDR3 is TGCAGTGCTAGTAGGTCGGGAGGAAACTGGGGCGTCACAGATACGCAGTATTTT. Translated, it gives CSASRSGGNWGVTDTQYF.

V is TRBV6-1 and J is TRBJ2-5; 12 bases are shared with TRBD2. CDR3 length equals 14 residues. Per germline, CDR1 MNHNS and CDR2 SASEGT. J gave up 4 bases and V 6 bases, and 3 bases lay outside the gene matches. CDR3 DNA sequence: TGTGCCAGCAGGGAGGGACTAGCGGGAGAGACCCAGTACTTC. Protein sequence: CASREGLAGETQYF.

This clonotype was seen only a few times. The CDR3 reads CASSSWGTGCTDTQYF. The DNA of the CDR3 is TGTGCCAGCAGCTCCTGGGGGACAGGTTGCACAGATACGCAGTATTTT. The chain has TRBV11-2 and TRBJ2-3; 8 positions match TRBD1. Germline V gene sequence: CDR1 SGHAT, CDR2 FQNNGV. V was pared by 4 bases and J by 1 base, with 7 bases of the junction left unmatched. The CDR3 has 16 amino acids.

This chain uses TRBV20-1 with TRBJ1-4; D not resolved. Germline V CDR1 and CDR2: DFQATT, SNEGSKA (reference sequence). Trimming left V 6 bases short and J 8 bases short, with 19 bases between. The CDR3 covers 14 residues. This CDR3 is CSADYIHHGEKLFF. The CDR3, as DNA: TGCAGTGCCGATTACATACATCACGGGGAAAAACTGTTTTTT.

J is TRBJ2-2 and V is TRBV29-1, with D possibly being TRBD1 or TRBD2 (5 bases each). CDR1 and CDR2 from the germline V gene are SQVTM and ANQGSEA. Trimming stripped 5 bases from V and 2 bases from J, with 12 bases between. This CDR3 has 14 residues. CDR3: CSVLGPTNTGELFF. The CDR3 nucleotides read TGCAGCGTTTTGGGACCCACTAACACCGGGGAGCTGTTTTTT.

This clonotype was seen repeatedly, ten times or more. This chain's CDR3 is CASSLERGGELFF. For the CDR3, the DNA is TGCGCCAGCAGCTTGGAGCGTGGAGGGGAGCTGTTTTTT. The chain uses TRBV5-1 and TRBJ2-2; no reliable D call. V was trimmed by 0 bases and J by 8 bases, leaving 8 bases between them. Germline-derived CDR1 and CDR2 are SGHRS and YFSETQ. CDR3 size: 13 residues.

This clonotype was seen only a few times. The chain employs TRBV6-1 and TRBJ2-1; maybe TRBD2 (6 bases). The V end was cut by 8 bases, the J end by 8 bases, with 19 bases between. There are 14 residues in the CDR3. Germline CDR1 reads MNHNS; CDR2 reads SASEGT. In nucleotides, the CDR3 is TGTGCCAGCGGAGGGGCTGGAGGCCAGGATGAGCAGTTCTTC. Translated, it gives CASGGAGGQDEQFF.